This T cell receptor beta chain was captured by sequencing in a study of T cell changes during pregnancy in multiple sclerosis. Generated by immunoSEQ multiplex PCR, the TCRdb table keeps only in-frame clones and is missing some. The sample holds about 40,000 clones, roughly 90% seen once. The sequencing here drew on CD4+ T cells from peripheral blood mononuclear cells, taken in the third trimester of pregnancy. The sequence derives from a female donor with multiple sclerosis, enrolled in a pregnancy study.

CDR3 protein: CASSAGQGERFSEAFF. DNA for the CDR3: TGTGCCAGCAGTGCTGGACAGGGGGAAAGGTTTTCTGAAGCTTTCTTT. The chain combines TRBV6-1 with TRBJ1-1; TRBD1 aligns across 10 bases. Germline values: CDR1 MNHNS, CDR2 SASEGT. CDR3 length: 16 amino acids. V lost 4 bases, J lost 6 bases, and 11 bases stayed unmatched.